These 18 T cell receptor beta chains share one sample of origin, sequenced in a study of CD8 T cells in ankylosing spondylitis. Study results and caveats: There was a TCR beta motif, made of fewer than 10 highly homologous variants, that appeared characteristic of ankylosing spondylitis blood.

From the 5' RACE reads, TCRdb called clonotypes with MiXCR, one entry per CDR3 protein. The table shows almost 400,000 distinct CDR3 sequences, with about a fifth occurring only once. These TCRs' antigens remain unknown. The material sequenced was blood, either unsorted or a sorted T cell fraction (not recorded which). These receptors all stem from a male donor with ankylosing spondylitis.

This clonotype was recorded a few times. This chain links TRBV6-4 with TRBJ2-5, with D perhaps TRBD1 or TRBD2 (5 bases each). Germline CDR1 reads MRHNA; CDR2 reads SNTAGT. V lost 8 bases and J 5 bases, leaving 15 bases between the germline ends. This CDR3 region has 13 residues. The CDR3 loop is CASAREQAETQYF. The CDR3 coding sequence is TGTGCCAGCGCTCGGGAACAGGCCGAGACCCAGTACTTC.

This sequence joins TRBV27 and TRBJ1-1; D is unclear. Looked up from germline, CDR1 is MNHEY and CDR2 is SMNVEV (reference sequence). V shed 8 bases and J shed 2 bases, with 12 bases lying between them. This CDR3 spans 13 amino acids. CDR3 residues: CASRRNTNTEAFF. In nucleotides, the CDR3 is TGTGCCAGCCGACGGAATACAAACACTGAAGCTTTCTTT.

This clonotype was seen only a few times. The chain links TRBV20-1 to TRBJ2-1; 12 bases are a match to TRBD2. The CDR3 sequence is 15 residues long. Germline V CDR1 and CDR2: DFQATT, SNEGSKA (reference sequence). V lost 3 bases to trimming and J lost 9 bases; unmatched junction nucleotides: 9. The CDR3 sequence: CSASTPSGRALEQFF. The DNA of the CDR3 is TGCAGTGCTAGCACCCCTAGCGGGAGGGCCCTTGAGCAGTTCTTC.

This clonotype was found a few times. This chain connects TRBV15 to TRBJ2-3; 10 bases map to TRBD2. V trimming: 1 base; J trimming: 2 bases; junction bases outside the gene matches: 3. Germline values: CDR1 LNHNV, CDR2 YYDKDF (reference sequence). CDR3 size: 16 residues. The CDR3 coding sequence is TGTGCCACCAGCAGAGTTCTAGCGGGAGACACAGATACGCAGTATTTT. Amino acids: CATSRVLAGDTDTQYF.

The chain combines TRBV20-1 with TRBJ1-1; D uncertain. Germline CDR1 is DFQATT and CDR2 is SNEGSKA (reference sequence). This CDR3 is 13 amino acids long. The ends were cut back, 5 bases at V and 4 bases at J, with 14 bases in the middle. Here the CDR3 reads CSALIPGFTEAFF. DNA of the CDR3: TGCAGTGCTCTAATACCTGGGTTCACTGAAGCTTTCTTT.

This clonotype occurred a few times. The chain links TRBV6-2 or TRBV6-3 to TRBJ1-2; D possibly corresponds to TRBD1 (5 bases). Germline V gene data show CDR1 as MNHEY and CDR2 as SVGEGT. Deletions cut 6 bases from V and 4 bases from J, with 15 bases between. The CDR3 covers 14 residues. The CDR3 DNA reads as TGTGCCAGCAGACCCCGGGACGGCATCTATGGCTACACCTTC. Residues: CASRPRDGIYGYTF.

The chain employs TRBV4-1 and TRBJ1-4; tentative D call: TRBD1 (5 bases). The CDR3 sequence is 15 residues long. Germline assignment: CDR1 MGHRA and CDR2 YSYEKL. V was clipped by 4 bases and J by 7 bases, with 16 bases between them. The CDR3 is CASSPPPGGSEKLFF. In DNA, the CDR3 is TGCGCCAGCAGCCCGCCCCCTGGGGGAAGTGAAAAACTGTTTTTT.

The V call is TRBV20-1, the J call TRBJ2-1, with D perhaps TRBD2 (6 bases). V shed 0 bases and J shed 0 bases, with 30 bases lying between them. Germline V gene sequence: CDR1 DFQATT, CDR2 SNEGSKA (reference sequence). This CDR3 region has 22 residues. CDR3 loop: CSARDWEEYSKLGLSSYNEQFF. DNA for the CDR3: TGCAGTGCTAGAGATTGGGAGGAATACTCGAAATTGGGGCTATCCTCCTACAATGAGCAGTTCTTC.

The chain is built from TRBV12-3 or TRBV12-4 and TRBJ2-1; TRBD2 agrees at 8 bases. J lost 6 bases, V lost 7 bases, and 11 bases had no gene match. This CDR3 region has 15 residues. The CDR3: CASTEAGAGINEQFF. In nucleotides, the CDR3 is TGTGCCAGCACCGAAGCGGGGGCAGGGATCAATGAGCAGTTCTTC.

This CDR3 reads CASSPGPRSYEQYF. CDR3 in DNA: TGTGCCAGCAGCCCCGGACCAAGGAGCTACGAGCAGTACTTC. The V call is TRBV3-1, the J call TRBJ2-7, with no clear D. Trimming stripped 4 bases from V and 3 bases from J, with 13 bases between. Germline V CDR1 and CDR2: LGHDT, YNNKEL (reference sequence). The CDR3 contains 14 residues.

This clonotype was observed a few times. This sequence joins TRBV7-9 and TRBJ2-2, with 11 bases that match TRBD2. Germline V CDR1 and CDR2: SEHNR, FQNEAQ (reference sequence). This CDR3 has 15 amino acids. V lost 6 bases and J lost 7; bases outside the gene matches: 7. CDR3 loop: CASRRLAGPVGELFF. CDR3 coding DNA: TGTGCCAGCAGAAGACTAGCGGGGCCCGTCGGGGAGCTGTTTTTT.

This clonotype appeared once. The chain recombines TRBV19 with TRBJ2-2, with D tentatively TRBD1 (5 bases). The CDR3 covers 16 residues. Deletions cut 3 bases from V and 1 base from J, with 12 bases between. Germline assignment: CDR1 LNHDA and CDR2 SQIVND (reference sequence). The CDR3 spells CASSIQGQRNTGELFF. The CDR3 region has the DNA TGTGCCAGTAGTATCCAAGGACAAAGGAACACCGGGGAGCTGTTTTTT.

This clonotype occurred a few times. The gene calls are TRBV5-5 and TRBJ2-1; D remains ambiguous. V lost 0 bases to trimming and J lost 3 bases, with 7 bases between them. The CDR3 is 14 residues long. Germline lookup yields CDR1 SGHKS and CDR2 YYEKEE (reference sequence). The CDR3 sequence is CASSLADVYNEQFF. CDR3 in DNA: TGTGCCAGCAGCTTGGCGGATGTCTACAATGAGCAGTTCTTC.

The chain combines TRBV5-6 with TRBJ2-4; D is perhaps TRBD1 or TRBD2 (6 bases each). V was shortened by 0 bases and J by 0 bases, with 13 bases between the two germline ends. The CDR3 contains 17 residues. Germline V gene data show CDR1 as SGHDT and CDR2 as YYEEEE. CDR3 protein: CASSLDRGRIAKNIQYF. In DNA, the CDR3 is TGTGCCAGCAGCTTGGATCGGGGGCGAATAGCCAAAAACATTCAGTACTTC.

This chain uses TRBV28 with TRBJ2-7, with 9 bases lining up with TRBD2. CDR3 length: 15 residues. With 7 bases clipped from V and 6 bases from J, the junction kept 13 bases outside the gene matches. Germline CDR1 reads MDHEN; CDR2 reads SYDVKM. The CDR3 sequence: CASTLGGRGGSEQYF. CDR3 nucleotide sequence: TGTGCCAGCACCCTGGGCGGGAGGGGAGGTAGCGAGCAGTACTTC.

This chain uses TRBV12-3 or TRBV12-4 with TRBJ2-5; 7 bases line up with TRBD2. Germline trimming cut 6 bases from V and 5 bases from J; bases unmatched to any gene: 6. CDR3 size: 13 residues. CDR3 nucleotides: TGTGCCAGCAGCCGGGAGGCCCGCGAGACCCAGTACTTC. It is translated as CASSREARETQYF.

This clonotype has just a few counts. V usage is TRBV7-9 and J usage is TRBJ1-1, with a weak D call TRBD1 (5 bases). The V end lost 5 bases, the J end lost 5 bases, and 6 bases lay between the germline ends. The CDR3 totals 11 residues. Per the germline V gene, CDR1 is SEHNR and CDR2 is FQNEAQ (reference sequence). The CDR3 is CASSRQTEAFF. The CDR3 bases are TGTGCCAGCAGCCGACAGACTGAAGCTTTCTTT.

The chain couples TRBV25-1 to TRBJ2-1; either TRBD1 or TRBD2 may supply D (5 bases each). Germline V lookup: CDR1 MGHDK, CDR2 SYGVNS. Trimming left V 5 bases short and J 8 bases short, with 16 bases between. The CDR3 is made up of 14 amino acids. The CDR3 is CASSRDGPGDEQFF. DNA of the CDR3: TGTGCCAGCAGTCGGGACGGTCCTGGGGATGAGCAGTTCTTC.